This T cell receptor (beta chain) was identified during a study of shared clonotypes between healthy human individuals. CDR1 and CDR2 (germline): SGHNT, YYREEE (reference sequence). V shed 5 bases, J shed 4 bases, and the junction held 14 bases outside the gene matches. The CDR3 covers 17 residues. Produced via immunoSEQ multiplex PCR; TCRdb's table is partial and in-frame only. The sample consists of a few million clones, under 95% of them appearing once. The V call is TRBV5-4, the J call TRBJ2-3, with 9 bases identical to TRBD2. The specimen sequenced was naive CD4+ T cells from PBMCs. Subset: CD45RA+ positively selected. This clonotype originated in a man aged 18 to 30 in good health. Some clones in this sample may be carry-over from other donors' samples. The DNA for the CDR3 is TGTGCCAGCAGTTTATCCCTTAGCGGGAGCTCCGCAGATACGCAGTATTTT. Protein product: CASSLSLSGSSADTQYF.